This T cell receptor beta chain emerged from a study of identical twins. Each CDR3 protein gets one entry after TCRdb re-called the 5' RACE reads with MiXCR. The sample carries a few hundred thousand distinct CDR3 sequences, 24% recorded once. The CDR3 consists of 17 residues. Trimming removed 4 bases from V and 1 base from J, with 16 bases in between. CDR1 is SEHNR, CDR2 FQNEAQ, per germline (reference sequence). This clonotype was found a few times. Its antigen remains unknown. Overall study results and limits: Invariant MAIT and iNKT cells could partly confound zero-insertion analyses.

Another study also made use of these data, one on T cells expressing NK-cell markers.

The sequencing sample was made of CD4+ T cells sorted from blood. This rearrangement joins TRBV7-9 to TRBJ2-2; TRBD1 might be the D (5 bases). The receptor's source is a young woman in good health. Here the CDR3 reads CASSSNTGSKNTGELFF. DNA for the CDR3: TGTGCCAGCAGCTCCAACACAGGATCGAAGAACACCGGGGAGCTGTTTTTT.